This is a list of T cell receptor beta chains from one sample in a study of PD-1 blockade in classical Hodgkin lymphoma. Assay: immunoSEQ multiplex PCR; the TCRdb copy retains only in-frame clones and omits some. This sample carries about 23,000 clones, 80% to 90% of them seen once, and the ten largest clones take 0.2% to 0.3%. What was sequenced was CD4+ T cells from blood. The receptor set was obtained from a human donor with classical Hodgkin lymphoma. Both conserved end residues are part of each CDR3. D genes are given only for firm matches. Size is stated for part of the rows, as once, few or many counts, or as a class when the clone is expanded.

d_call: TRBD2; cdr3_length: 16; v_call: TRBV6-7; j_call: TRBJ2-5; clone_size: -; cdr3_aa: CASSSGTSGISETQYF; cdr3_nt: TGTGCCAGCAGTTCGGGGACTAGCGGTATATCAGAGACCCAGTACTTC
d_call: TRBD1; cdr3_length: 13; v_call: TRBV30; j_call: TRBJ2-2; clone_size: -; cdr3_aa: CAWGQGGPGELFF; cdr3_nt: TGTGCCTGGGGACAGGGGGGTCCCGGGGAGCTGTTTTTT
d_call: TRBD2; cdr3_length: 20; v_call: TRBV30; j_call: TRBJ2-2; clone_size: -; cdr3_aa: CAWGVLGLAGGRARAGELFF; cdr3_nt: TGTGCCTGGGGAGTCCTGGGACTAGCGGGGGGCAGGGCTAGGGCCGGGGAGCTGTTTTTT
d_call: TRBD2; cdr3_length: 15; v_call: TRBV5-1; j_call: TRBJ2-1; clone_size: -; cdr3_aa: CASSFGSGGSNEQFF; cdr3_nt: TGCGCCAGCAGCTTCGGGAGTGGCGGGAGCAATGAGCAGTTCTTC
d_call: -; cdr3_length: 14; v_call: TRBV29-1; j_call: TRBJ1-6; clone_size: -; cdr3_aa: CSVALYGGNSPLHF; cdr3_nt: TGCAGCGTTGCCCTCTACGGTGGGAATTCACCCCTCCACTTT
d_call: TRBD1; cdr3_length: 13; v_call: TRBV7-3; j_call: TRBJ1-4; clone_size: -; cdr3_aa: CASARQGNEKLFF; cdr3_nt: TGTGCCAGCGCGAGACAGGGAAATGAAAAACTGTTTTTT
d_call: TRBD1; cdr3_length: 14; v_call: TRBV25-1; j_call: TRBJ1-2; clone_size: -; cdr3_aa: CASSGQGANYGYTF; cdr3_nt: TGTGCCAGCAGTGGACAGGGGGCTAACTATGGCTACACCTTC
d_call: -; cdr3_length: 17; v_call: TRBV5-1; j_call: TRBJ2-7; clone_size: -; cdr3_aa: CASSLRGRGKGSYEQYF; cdr3_nt: TGCGCCAGCAGCTTGCGCGGCCGGGGTAAGGGCAGCTACGAGCAGTACTTC
d_call: TRBD1; cdr3_length: 15; v_call: TRBV7-2; j_call: TRBJ1-2; clone_size: -; cdr3_aa: CASSLADRDRAGYTF; cdr3_nt: TGTGCCAGCAGCTTAGCGGATCGGGACAGAGCAGGCTACACCTTC
d_call: TRBD1; cdr3_length: 12; v_call: TRBV6-5; j_call: TRBJ1-2; clone_size: -; cdr3_aa: CASSQGVYGYTF; cdr3_nt: TGTGCCAGCAGTCAGGGGGTCTATGGCTACACCTTC
d_call: TRBD1; cdr3_length: 15; v_call: TRBV5-6; j_call: TRBJ2-3; clone_size: -; cdr3_aa: CASSLGDRGPDTQYF; cdr3_nt: TGTGCCAGCAGCTTGGGGGACAGGGGCCCAGATACGCAGTATTTT
d_call: TRBD1; cdr3_length: 15; v_call: TRBV27; j_call: TRBJ2-7; clone_size: -; cdr3_aa: CASSYGQGRSYEQYF; cdr3_nt: TGTGCCAGCAGTTATGGACAGGGAAGGTCCTACGAGCAGTACTTC
d_call: -; cdr3_length: 15; v_call: TRBV6-5; j_call: TRBJ2-2; clone_size: -; cdr3_aa: CASSPGRGNTGELFF; cdr3_nt: TGTGCCAGCAGCCCGGGACGGGGGAACACCGGGGAGCTGTTTTTT
d_call: TRBD1; cdr3_length: 15; v_call: TRBV5-1; j_call: TRBJ2-2; clone_size: -; cdr3_aa: CASSLAQGSTGELFF; cdr3_nt: TGCGCCAGCAGCTTGGCACAGGGGAGCACCGGGGAGCTGTTTTTT
d_call: -; cdr3_length: 16; v_call: TRBV7-8; j_call: TRBJ2-4; clone_size: -; cdr3_aa: CASSLGAPAAKNIQYF; cdr3_nt: TGTGCCAGCAGCTTAGGGGCCCCGGCCGCCAAAAACATTCAGTACTTC
d_call: TRBD1; cdr3_length: 11; v_call: TRBV20-1; j_call: TRBJ1-1; clone_size: -; cdr3_aa: CSAEGDSEAFF; cdr3_nt: TGCAGTGCTGAGGGGGACAGTGAAGCTTTCTTT
d_call: -; cdr3_length: 12; v_call: TRBV4-2; j_call: TRBJ2-1; clone_size: -; cdr3_aa: CASSQTHNEQFF; cdr3_nt: TGTGCCAGCAGCCAAACACACAATGAGCAGTTCTTC
d_call: TRBD1; cdr3_length: 14; v_call: TRBV10-2; j_call: TRBJ1-1; clone_size: -; cdr3_aa: CASIRDRAGTEAFF; cdr3_nt: TGCGCCAGCATACGAGACAGGGCGGGGACTGAAGCTTTCTTT
d_call: -; cdr3_length: 12; v_call: TRBV30; j_call: TRBJ2-5; clone_size: few; cdr3_aa: CAVGAVQETQYF; cdr3_nt: TGTGCCGTTGGCGCGGTCCAAGAGACCCAGTACTTC
d_call: -; cdr3_length: 12; v_call: TRBV28; j_call: TRBJ1-1; clone_size: -; cdr3_aa: CASRPGRTEAFF; cdr3_nt: TGTGCCAGCAGGCCCGGGAGGACTGAAGCTTTCTTT
d_call: -; cdr3_length: 15; v_call: TRBV7-2; j_call: TRBJ1-1; clone_size: few; cdr3_aa: CASSLVSRTGGEAFF; cdr3_nt: TGTGCCAGCAGCTTAGTAAGCAGGACGGGGGGAGAAGCTTTCTTT
d_call: TRBD1; cdr3_length: 16; v_call: TRBV2; j_call: TRBJ2-7; clone_size: -; cdr3_aa: CASSLRSGTGGYEQYF; cdr3_nt: TGTGCCAGCAGTTTACGATCCGGGACAGGGGGCTACGAGCAGTACTTC
d_call: -; cdr3_length: 13; v_call: TRBV30; j_call: TRBJ1-4; clone_size: -; cdr3_aa: CAWSVSLWEKLFF; cdr3_nt: TGTGCCTGGAGTGTAAGTTTATGGGAAAAACTGTTTTTT
d_call: -; cdr3_length: 15; v_call: TRBV6-6; j_call: TRBJ2-1; clone_size: -; cdr3_aa: CASSYSAGRDNEQFF; cdr3_nt: TGTGCCAGCAGTTACTCGGCGGGACGCGACAATGAGCAGTTCTTC
d_call: -; cdr3_length: 13; v_call: TRBV7-2; j_call: TRBJ1-2; clone_size: -; cdr3_aa: CASSSRPNYGYTF; cdr3_nt: TGTGCCAGCAGCTCGAGACCTAACTATGGCTACACCTTC
d_call: TRBD1; cdr3_length: 15; v_call: TRBV6-1; j_call: TRBJ2-5; clone_size: -; cdr3_aa: CASKRGTGVEQTQYF; cdr3_nt: TGTGCCAGCAAACGCGGGACAGGGGTAGAACAGACCCAGTACTTC
d_call: -; cdr3_length: 13; v_call: TRBV6-5; j_call: TRBJ1-5; clone_size: -; cdr3_aa: CASRGGSYQPQHF; cdr3_nt: TGTGCCAGCAGGGGCGGTTCGTATCAGCCCCAGCATTTT
d_call: TRBD2; cdr3_length: 17; v_call: TRBV7-9; j_call: TRBJ2-7; clone_size: -; cdr3_aa: CASSLAPAGGRSYEQYF; cdr3_nt: TGTGCCAGCAGCTTAGCCCCGGCGGGGGGGCGGTCCTACGAGCAGTACTTC
d_call: TRBD2; cdr3_length: 15; v_call: TRBV5-4; j_call: TRBJ2-7; clone_size: -; cdr3_aa: CASSPDSGRSYEQYF; cdr3_nt: TGTGCCAGCAGCCCGGACAGCGGGAGGTCCTACGAGCAGTACTTC
d_call: -; cdr3_length: 17; v_call: TRBV19; j_call: TRBJ1-1; clone_size: -; cdr3_aa: CASSIFSGAGVNTEAFF; cdr3_nt: TGTGCCAGTAGTATATTCTCCGGGGCAGGAGTCAACACTGAAGCTTTCTTT
d_call: -; cdr3_length: 14; v_call: TRBV9; j_call: TRBJ2-7; clone_size: -; cdr3_aa: CASSPRLLLDEQYF; cdr3_nt: TGTGCCAGCAGCCCTCGGTTACTCCTGGACGAGCAGTACTTC
d_call: -; cdr3_length: 12; v_call: TRBV30; j_call: TRBJ2-1; clone_size: -; cdr3_aa: CASKGGANEQFF; cdr3_nt: TGTGCCTCAAAGGGGGGGGCTAATGAGCAGTTCTTC
d_call: TRBD1; cdr3_length: 17; v_call: TRBV11-2; j_call: TRBJ2-7; clone_size: -; cdr3_aa: CASSTNGQGWPPGEQYF; cdr3_nt: TGTGCCAGCAGCACCAACGGACAGGGTTGGCCCCCCGGCGAGCAGTACTTC
d_call: TRBD1; cdr3_length: 15; v_call: TRBV5-1; j_call: TRBJ2-7; clone_size: -; cdr3_aa: CASSLMPGQGYDQYF; cdr3_nt: TGCGCCAGCAGCTTGATGCCGGGACAGGGCTACGATCAGTACTTC
d_call: TRBD2; cdr3_length: 17; v_call: TRBV19; j_call: TRBJ2-7; clone_size: once; cdr3_aa: CASSIPGTSGGFEEQYF; cdr3_nt: TGTGCCAGTAGTATTCCAGGGACTAGCGGGGGGTTCGAAGAGCAGTACTTC
d_call: -; cdr3_length: 13; v_call: TRBV15; j_call: TRBJ1-5; clone_size: -; cdr3_aa: CATSNHPNQPQHF; cdr3_nt: TGTGCCACCAGCAATCACCCGAATCAGCCCCAGCATTTT
d_call: -; cdr3_length: 11; v_call: TRBV9; j_call: TRBJ2-1; clone_size: -; cdr3_aa: CAGAEDNEQFF; cdr3_nt: TGTGCCGGGGCGGAGGACAATGAGCAGTTCTTC
d_call: TRBD1; cdr3_length: 13; v_call: TRBV10-3; j_call: TRBJ1-1; clone_size: once; cdr3_aa: CASLQGWATEAFF; cdr3_nt: TGTGCCAGCTTACAGGGGTGGGCCACTGAAGCTTTCTTT
d_call: -; cdr3_length: 12; v_call: TRBV7-2; j_call: TRBJ1-5; clone_size: few; cdr3_aa: CASSSLGQPQHF; cdr3_nt: TGTGCCAGCAGCTCCCTAGGTCAGCCCCAGCATTTT
d_call: -; cdr3_length: 13; v_call: TRBV5-1; j_call: TRBJ2-7; clone_size: -; cdr3_aa: CASRQASVYEQYF; cdr3_nt: TGCGCCAGCAGACAGGCCAGTGTATACGAGCAGTACTTC
d_call: -; cdr3_length: 17; v_call: TRBV19; j_call: TRBJ2-1; clone_size: -; cdr3_aa: CASSIVYGGGQYNEQFF; cdr3_nt: TGTGCCAGTAGTATAGTCTACGGGGGTGGCCAATACAATGAGCAGTTCTTC
d_call: -; cdr3_length: 15; v_call: TRBV6-6; j_call: TRBJ1-5; clone_size: few; cdr3_aa: CASSNQGTGNQPQHF; cdr3_nt: TGTGCCAGCAGTAATCAGGGGACGGGCAATCAGCCCCAGCATTTT
d_call: TRBD2; cdr3_length: 11; v_call: TRBV2; j_call: TRBJ2-7; clone_size: -; cdr3_aa: CASSGGYEQYF; cdr3_nt: TGTGCCAGCTCGGGAGGGTACGAGCAGTACTTC
d_call: TRBD2; cdr3_length: 16; v_call: TRBV9; j_call: TRBJ2-5; clone_size: -; cdr3_aa: CASSFTGTSPGETQYF; cdr3_nt: TGTGCCAGCAGCTTTACCGGGACTAGTCCCGGAGAGACCCAGTACTTC
d_call: TRBD2; cdr3_length: 16; v_call: TRBV7-2; j_call: TRBJ2-3; clone_size: -; cdr3_aa: CASSFISLAGTDTQYF; cdr3_nt: TGTGCCAGCAGCTTTATCAGCCTAGCGGGGACAGATACGCAGTATTTT
d_call: TRBD1; cdr3_length: 11; v_call: TRBV30; j_call: TRBJ1-2; clone_size: -; cdr3_aa: CAWDRGTGYTF; cdr3_nt: TGTGCCTGGGACAGGGGGACTGGCTACACCTTC
d_call: TRBD2; cdr3_length: 19; v_call: TRBV29-1; j_call: TRBJ2-7; clone_size: -; cdr3_aa: CSVSGGSGAGTSDRGEQYF; cdr3_nt: TGCAGCGTTTCTGGCGGGAGTGGTGCCGGGACGTCGGACCGCGGCGAGCAGTACTTC
d_call: TRBD1; cdr3_length: 13; v_call: TRBV28; j_call: TRBJ1-2; clone_size: -; cdr3_aa: CASEWDRGYGYTF; cdr3_nt: TGTGCCAGCGAGTGGGACAGGGGCTATGGCTACACCTTC
d_call: TRBD1; cdr3_length: 15; v_call: TRBV5-4; j_call: TRBJ1-1; clone_size: -; cdr3_aa: CASSRRQGAGTEAFF; cdr3_nt: TGTGCCAGCAGCAGGAGACAGGGCGCCGGCACTGAAGCTTTCTTT
d_call: -; cdr3_length: 13; v_call: TRBV6-6; j_call: TRBJ1-1; clone_size: -; cdr3_aa: CASSYHGGTEAFF; cdr3_nt: TGTGCCAGCAGTTATCACGGAGGCACTGAAGCTTTCTTT